These 29 T cell receptor beta chains share one sample of origin, sequenced in a study of blood T cell repertoires in COVID-19. Sequenced by immunoSEQ multiplex PCR; TCRdb stores in-frame clones only, minus some. The sample has 200,000 to 250,000 clones; roughly 85% are singletons. The sample was PBMCs or T cells enriched from blood (not recorded which). These receptors originate from a woman between 45 and 65 years old who had been exposed to COVID-19.

The gene calls are TRBV5-1 and TRBJ2-2, with D possibly TRBD1 on 5 matching bases. The germline CDR1 and CDR2 sequences are SGHRS and YFSETQ. This CDR3 is built from 17 residues. Trimming stripped 2 bases from V and 7 bases from J, with 21 bases between. As DNA, the CDR3 is TGCGCCAGCAGCTTAGGAACAGGTTGGGTGATTGGCGGGGAGCTGTTTTTT. This sequence encodes CASSLGTGWVIGGELFF.

V is TRBV4-1 and J is TRBJ2-3; 9 bases fit TRBD2. Trimming removed 2 bases from V and 1 base from J; junction bases left unmatched: 4. The CDR3 consists of 16 residues. From germline, CDR1 is MGHRA and CDR2 YSYEKL. The CDR3 DNA sequence: TGCGCCAGCAGCCAACTTCCTAGCGGGGGCACAGATACGCAGTATTTT. Translating it yields CASSQLPSGGTDTQYF.

CDR3 sequence: CASSYSPVQVEGQPQHF. DNA of the CDR3: TGTGCCAGCAGTTACTCACCAGTTCAGGTGGAGGGACAGCCCCAGCATTTT. This rearrangement joins TRBV6-2 or TRBV6-3 to TRBJ1-5; D is undetermined. The CDR3 contains 17 residues. The germline V gene encodes CDR1 MNHEY and CDR2 SVGEGT. Trimming left V 0 bases short and J 7 bases short, with 19 bases between.

This clone was picked up one time. The V call is TRBV10-2, the J call TRBJ1-1; possibly TRBD1 for D (6 bases). This CDR3 spans 12 amino acids. Germline CDR1 is WSHSY and CDR2 is SAAADI. V gave up 6 bases and J gave up 5 bases, with 10 bases separating them. CDR3 sequence (DNA): TGCGCCAGCAGACAGGGAGAGACTGAAGCTTTCTTT. It yields the protein CASRQGETEAFF.

The chain uses TRBV5-1 and TRBJ2-3, with D tentatively TRBD2 (6 bases). The CDR3 totals 13 residues. Trimming pared 10 bases from V and 4 bases from J, leaving 16 bases between. Germline V gene lookup returns CDR1 SGHRS and CDR2 YFSETQ. In nucleotides, the CDR3 is TGCGCCTCCGGGACTGCGGGGTCAGATACGCAGTATTTT. Protein product: CASGTAGSDTQYF. Filled out from reference TRBV5-1 and TRBJ2-3, the complete variable domain reads KAGVTQTPRYLIKTRGQQVTLSCSPISGHRSVSWYQQTPGQGLQFLFEYFSETQRNKGNFPGRFSGRQFSNSRSEMNVSTLELGDSALYLCASGTAGSDTQYFGPGTRLTVL.

J is TRBJ2-4 and V is TRBV19, with 12 bases aligning to TRBD1. Trimming removed 3 bases from V and 8 bases from J; junction bases left unmatched: 11. CDR1 is LNHDA and CDR2 is SQIVND in the germline V gene (reference sequence). The CDR3 covers 17 residues. CDR3: CASSIDGTGGARYIQYF. The CDR3 DNA reads as TGTGCCAGTAGTATTGATGGGACAGGGGGCGCCCGGTACATTCAGTACTTC.

The chain links TRBV28 to TRBJ2-5, with D perhaps TRBD2 (6 bases). The CDR3 is made up of 15 amino acids. In germline, CDR1 is MDHEN, CDR2 SYDVKM. CDR3 amino acids: CATSGLGLSGETQYF. The CDR3 bases are TGTGCTACCTCCGGTCTGGGACTCAGCGGCGAGACCCAGTACTTC.

This clone appeared once. The chain joins TRBV5-5 to TRBJ2-5; no reliable D call. The CDR3 totals 16 residues. V dropped 0 bases and J dropped 5 bases, with 17 bases sitting between them. Germline CDR1 is SGHKS and CDR2 is YYEKEE (reference sequence). CDR3 nucleotides: TGTGCCAGCAGCTTGGCCCGCGGAGACCTTGGGGAGACCCAGTACTTC. This gives the protein CASSLARGDLGETQYF.

CDR3 coding DNA: TGCAGTGCTAGTAAAGGACAGTGGAATCAGCCCCAGCATTTT. This translates into CSASKGQWNQPQHF. V and J are TRBV20-1 and TRBJ1-5; possible D gene TRBD1, 6 bases. The V gene's germline CDR1 is DFQATT and CDR2 SNEGSKA (reference sequence). This CDR3 is 14 amino acids long. Trimming left V 3 bases short and J 4 bases short, with 13 bases between.

The chain uses TRBV20-1 and TRBJ1-1; D gene unclear. Germline loops: CDR1 DFQATT, CDR2 SNEGSKA (reference sequence). The CDR3 contains 10 residues. Between the trimmed V and J ends, which lost 4 bases and 8 bases, there was a span of 8 bases. The CDR3 spells CSAMDSEAFF. The CDR3, as DNA: TGCAGTGCTATGGATAGCGAAGCTTTCTTT.

This clone occurred a few times. The chain is built from TRBV19 and TRBJ2-4; a weak D match, TRBD2 (6 bases). Germline values: CDR1 LNHDA, CDR2 SQIVND (reference sequence). The V and J ends lost 1 base and 7 bases respectively, with 14 bases between them. The CDR3 totals 15 residues. The CDR3 DNA sequence: TGTGCCAGTAGTATAGGGGGACTCCTTGGGAACATTCAGTACTTC. Translated: CASSIGGLLGNIQYF.

This chain connects TRBV19 to TRBJ2-4, with TRBD1 as a possible D gene (6 bases). V lost 5 bases and J lost 7, with 21 bases in between. The CDR3 is made up of 16 amino acids. Germline V CDR1 and CDR2: LNHDA, SQIVND (reference sequence). The CDR3 reads CASSVEQGRAGNIQYF. The CDR3 DNA reads TGTGCCAGTAGTGTCGAACAGGGACGGGCGGGCAACATTCAGTACTTC.

The gene calls are TRBV9 and TRBJ1-1; maybe TRBD1 (6 bases). The V gene lost 4 bases and the J gene lost 0 bases, with 16 bases spanning the gap. The CDR3 is 16 residues long. CDR1 and CDR2 (germline): SGDLS, YYNGEE. The CDR3 sequence is CASSPLGTGLNTEAFF. CDR3 sequence (DNA): TGTGCCAGCAGCCCCCTGGGCACAGGGTTGAACACTGAAGCTTTCTTT.

J is TRBJ2-7 and V is TRBV10-3; the D is unclear. The CDR3 extends over 13 amino acids. Germline V gene lookup returns CDR1 ENHRY and CDR2 SYGVKD. Trimming removed 4 bases at V and 5 bases at J, with 12 bases between. As DNA, the CDR3 is TGTGCCATCAGTGCCTTACCTCAGGACGAGCAGTACTTC. This sequence encodes CAISALPQDEQYF.

The rearrangement links TRBV5-1 to TRBJ2-3; D is possibly TRBD2 (6 bases). Trimming shortened V by 4 bases and J by 4 bases, and 22 bases separated the two germline ends. Germline CDR1 reads SGHRS; CDR2 reads YFSETQ. CDR3 size: 17 residues. The CDR3 coding sequence is TGCGCCAGCAGCCGCCAATTTCCAGGAGGGGACCCAGATACGCAGTATTTT. It is translated as CASSRQFPGGDPDTQYF.

V usage is TRBV7-2 and J usage is TRBJ1-5, with D hard to call. The CDR3 spans 14 residues. The V gene's germline CDR1 is SGHTA and CDR2 FQGNSA. The ends were cut back, 1 base at V and 3 bases at J, with 7 bases in the middle. DNA of the CDR3: TGTGCCAGCAGCTTAGATCCCTACAATCAGCCCCAGCATTTT. Residues: CASSLDPYNQPQHF.

This chain connects TRBV11-2 to TRBJ2-3; D may be TRBD1 (5 bases). The germline CDR1 and CDR2 sequences are SGHAT and FQNNGV. There are 15 residues in the CDR3. V was pared by 1 base and J by 4 bases, with 12 bases between. The CDR3 protein is CASSLGGRAADTQYF. In DNA, the CDR3 is TGTGCCAGCAGCTTAGGGGGCAGGGCCGCAGATACGCAGTATTTT.

This chain joins TRBV2 and TRBJ1-6; 7 nucleotides line up with TRBD1. There are 12 residues in the CDR3. The ends lost 8 bases at V and 5 bases at J; junction bases unmatched: 0. CDR1 and CDR2 from the germline V gene are SNHLY and FYNNEI. The CDR3 loop is CASGTDNSPLHF. CDR3 DNA: TGTGCCAGCGGGACAGATAATTCACCCCTCCACTTT. The whole variable domain, filled in from reference TRBV2 and TRBJ1-6, reads EPEVTQTPSHQVTQMGQEVILRCVPISNHLYFYWYRQILGQKVEFLVSFYNNEISEKSEIFDDQFSVERPDGSNFTLKIRSTKLEDSAMYFCASGTDNSPLHFGNGTRLTVT.

The chain uses TRBV19 and TRBJ1-1; D possibly corresponds to TRBD1 (5 bases). The CDR3 has 15 amino acids. Looked up from germline, CDR1 is LNHDA and CDR2 is SQIVND (reference sequence). V lost 7 bases and J lost 1, with 16 bases in between. CDR3 coding DNA: TGTGCCAGTAATTGGGACCGGCGGGGGAACACTGAAGCTTTCTTT. The encoded protein is CASNWDRRGNTEAFF.

The rearrangement uses TRBV28 and TRBJ2-7; 7 bases map to TRBD1. Germline CDR1 MDHEN, CDR2 SYDVKM. This CDR3 is 16 amino acids long. The J segment lost 0 bases and the V segment lost 6 bases, leaving 11 bases of the junction unmatched. CDR3 sequence: CASSPSRQGTSYEQYF. The CDR3 nucleotides read TGTGCCAGCAGCCCCTCCAGACAGGGTACCTCCTACGAGCAGTACTTC. Complete variable domain (other parts from reference TRBV28 and TRBJ2-7): DVKVTQSSRYLVKRTGEKVFLECVQDMDHENMFWYRQDPGLGLRLIYFSYDVKMKEKGDIPEGYSVSREKKERFSLILESASTNQTSMYLCASSPSRQGTSYEQYFGPGTRLTVT.

As DNA, the CDR3 is TGTGCCAGTAGTATCTCCCTACAGGGATTTGAAGCTTTCTTT. This sequence encodes CASSISLQGFEAFF. The chain is built from TRBV19 and TRBJ1-1; a weak D match, TRBD1 (6 bases). The germline CDR1 and CDR2 sequences are LNHDA and SQIVND (reference sequence). This CDR3 spans 14 amino acids. V was cut by 3 bases and J by 7 bases, with 15 bases left in between. The full variable domain, with the rest looked up from reference TRBV19 and TRBJ1-1, is DGGITQSPKYLFRKEGQNVTLSCEQNLNHDAMYWYRQDPGQGLRLIYYSQIVNDFQKGDIAEGYSVSREKKESFPLTVTSAQKNPTAFYLCASSISLQGFEAFFGQGTRLTVV.

The genes are TRBV19 and TRBJ2-1; 12 nucleotides align to TRBD2. Losses at the gene ends were 3 bases for V and 3 bases for J; bases not matched to a gene: 12. CDR1 LNHDA and CDR2 SQIVND come from the germline V gene (reference sequence). The CDR3 runs to 19 residues. CDR3 sequence reads: CASSIAVGLAGLHYNEQFF. The CDR3 bases are TGTGCCAGTAGTATCGCCGTCGGACTAGCGGGGTTGCACTACAATGAGCAGTTCTTC. Variable domain in full (rest from reference TRBV19 and TRBJ2-1): DGGITQSPKYLFRKEGQNVTLSCEQNLNHDAMYWYRQDPGQGLRLIYYSQIVNDFQKGDIAEGYSVSREKKESFPLTVTSAQKNPTAFYLCASSIAVGLAGLHYNEQFFGPGTRLTVL.

The J gene is TRBJ2-2, the V gene TRBV10-3, with 11 bases lining up with TRBD2. The CDR3 extends over 16 amino acids. V dropped 4 bases and J dropped 2; count of bases not matched to a gene: 3. Germline loops: CDR1 ENHRY, CDR2 SYGVKD. The CDR3 DNA sequence: TGTGCCATCAGTGCTAGCGGGGGGCCTAACACCGGGGAGCTGTTTTTT. This encodes CAISASGGPNTGELFF.

This clone has just a few counts. This chain links TRBV10-2 with TRBJ2-1; D perhaps matches TRBD1 (5 bases). The germline gives CDR1 WSHSY, CDR2 SAAADI. V was pared by 6 bases and J by 4 bases, with 13 bases between. CDR3 length: 14 amino acids. This CDR3 reads CASRDSLSYNEQFF. As DNA, the CDR3 is TGCGCCAGCAGAGACAGCCTTTCGTACAATGAGCAGTTCTTC.

The chain joins TRBV5-4 to TRBJ2-1; 15 nucleotides line up with TRBD2. CDR1 is SGHNT and CDR2 is YYREEE in the germline V gene (reference sequence). This CDR3 region has 15 residues. J was trimmed by 6 bases and V by 5 bases; bases with no gene match: 3. DNA of the CDR3: TGTGCCAGCAGTCGGACTAGCGGGGGGGCCAATGAGCAGTTCTTC. It encodes CASSRTSGGANEQFF.

This clone was observed once. V usage is TRBV6-2 or TRBV6-3 and J usage is TRBJ2-7; TRBD2 is a possible D gene (6 bases). Trimming removed 4 bases at V and 0 bases at J, with 13 bases between. Germline values: CDR1 MNHEY, CDR2 SVGEGT. The CDR3 is made up of 15 amino acids. The CDR3 spells CASSSKRASSYEQYF. The CDR3 coding sequence is TGTGCCAGCAGTTCGAAGCGGGCCAGCTCCTACGAGCAGTACTTC.

The CDR3, as DNA: TGCGCCACCGGGACAGGTCTTGGGGCTGAAGCTTTCTTT. It codes for CATGTGLGAEAFF. The V and J genes are TRBV5-1 and TRBJ1-1; TRBD1 matches 8 bases. From germline, CDR1 is SGHRS and CDR2 YFSETQ. V was pared by 9 bases and J by 6 bases, with 10 bases of the junction left unmatched. This CDR3 contains 13 residues.

This rearrangement joins TRBV4-1 to TRBJ1-1; D uncertain. CDR3 length equals 16 residues. Germline loops: CDR1 MGHRA, CDR2 YSYEKL. V lost 3 bases and J 0 bases, leaving 14 bases between the germline ends. The CDR3 loop reads CASSHSRSGMNTEAFF. The CDR3 nucleotides are TGCGCCAGCAGCCACTCGCGGTCTGGTATGAACACTGAAGCTTTCTTT.

The chain links TRBV18 to TRBJ1-5, with TRBD1 matching over 7 bases. The trim removed 5 bases at V and 7 bases at J, leaving 8 bases unmatched. Germline V gene sequence: CDR1 KGHSH, CDR2 LQKENI. The CDR3 extends over 14 amino acids. The CDR3 here is CASSLTGWRQPQHF. CDR3 sequence (DNA): TGTGCCAGCTCATTGACAGGGTGGAGACAGCCCCAGCATTTT.